The rows below give T cell receptor beta chains drawn from one sample of a study of blood T cell repertoires in COVID-19. The method was immunoSEQ multiplex PCR; TCRdb's version includes in-frame clones alone and lacks a portion of them. In the table there are about 340,000 clones, around nine tenths of which are singletons. The sequencing input was peripheral blood. The receptors here all came from a woman in her late teens or twenties who had recovered from COVID-19. Each CDR3 is given with its conserved first and last residue.

V gene,J gene,CDR3 protein
TRBV4-1,TRBJ1-2,CASSQVGTGKDKNGYTF
TRBV19,TRBJ1-6,CASSIGGQINSPLHF
TRBV6-2/TRBV6-3,TRBJ1-2,CASSRPGQGTHYGYTF
TRBV7-8,TRBJ2-5,CASSLYRKETQYF
TRBV11-3,TRBJ2-2,CASSQDRVGGDTGELFF
TRBV18,TRBJ1-1,CASSPVTGGDTEAFF
TRBV24-1,TRBJ2-3,CATQTQGSDTQYF
TRBV2,TRBJ2-1,CASSEGEGLAGVWQFF
TRBV11-2,TRBJ2-5,CASSLVWQQETQYF
TRBV28,TRBJ1-2,CASRTLAGGAGGYTF
TRBV19,TRBJ2-2,CASGIMAGELFF
TRBV2,TRBJ2-1,CASSAYPRGYNEQFF
TRBV6-1,TRBJ1-1,CASSDLIQIKNTEAFF
TRBV9,TRBJ1-2,CASSVAPSDRKTPGYGYTF
TRBV20-1,TRBJ1-1,CSASPGGATEAFF
TRBV2,TRBJ2-3,CASSLLATSTDTQYF
TRBV6-5,TRBJ2-1,CASSYRTEQFF
TRBV7-2,TRBJ1-6,CASSAARDTNSPLHF
TRBV7-9,TRBJ2-3,CASRSWTSGSTDTQYF
TRBV10-1,TRBJ2-1,CASSEQQGPNNEQFF
TRBV29-1,TRBJ1-1,CSVGVLAAEAFF
TRBV14,TRBJ2-5,CASSYILAGLQETQYF
TRBV18,TRBJ1-2,CASSLGTGENYGYTF
TRBV4-1,TRBJ2-5,CASSQEASGSRGETQYF
TRBV18,TRBJ2-2,CASSPEAVTGELFF
TRBV5-4,TRBJ1-1,CASIGQNTEAFF
TRBV12-5,TRBJ1-4,CASALATNEKLFF
TRBV24-1,TRBJ2-3,CATGVTGDADTQYF
TRBV19,TRBJ1-5,CASVRTGLNQPQHF
TRBV29-1,TRBJ2-2,CSVEPERDNTGELFF
TRBV11-2,TRBJ2-1,CASSSPKGLAGVGQFF
TRBV27,TRBJ1-6,CASSPRSSYNSPLHF
TRBV7-2,TRBJ2-2,CASSSQLAPRGGELFF
TRBV3-1/TRBV3-2,TRBJ2-3,CASSQDMLAPSTDTQYF
TRBV19,TRBJ1-4,CASSPGAGVGEKLFF
TRBV6-5,TRBJ1-5,CASSYRRGRNQPQHF
TRBV21-1,TRBJ2-3,CASSTRGSITDTQYF
TRBV19,TRBJ1-6,CASSIDRWNSPLHF
TRBV6-5,TRBJ1-2,CASSRDRDNYGYTF
TRBV12-3/TRBV12-4,TRBJ1-2,CASTTRTYGYTF
TRBV3-1/TRBV3-2,TRBJ2-3,CASSSGLPTDTQYF
TRBV18,TRBJ2-1,CASSPPGQGIYNEQFF
TRBV27,TRBJ1-1,CASSFRRGQGLLRAEAFF
TRBV9,TRBJ1-1,CASSSQGALNTEAFF
TRBV27,TRBJ2-1,CASSLGGSEQFF
TRBV18,TRBJ1-1,CASSPNRGYTEAFF
TRBV30,TRBJ1-4,CAWSGPGQGKEKLFF
TRBV11-2,TRBJ2-3,CASSSETSSTDTQYF
TRBV6-5,TRBJ2-3,CASSRKGADTQYF
TRBV2,TRBJ1-1,CASRPLANTEAFF
TRBV9,TRBJ1-2,CASSFTGDYGYTF
TRBV6-5,TRBJ2-1,CASSPERGNNEQFF
TRBV19,TRBJ1-5,CASNSGGGNQPQHF
TRBV30,TRBJ2-1,CAWSVTSGRPYNEQFF
TRBV27,TRBJ2-2,CASSLTAGVSNTGELFF